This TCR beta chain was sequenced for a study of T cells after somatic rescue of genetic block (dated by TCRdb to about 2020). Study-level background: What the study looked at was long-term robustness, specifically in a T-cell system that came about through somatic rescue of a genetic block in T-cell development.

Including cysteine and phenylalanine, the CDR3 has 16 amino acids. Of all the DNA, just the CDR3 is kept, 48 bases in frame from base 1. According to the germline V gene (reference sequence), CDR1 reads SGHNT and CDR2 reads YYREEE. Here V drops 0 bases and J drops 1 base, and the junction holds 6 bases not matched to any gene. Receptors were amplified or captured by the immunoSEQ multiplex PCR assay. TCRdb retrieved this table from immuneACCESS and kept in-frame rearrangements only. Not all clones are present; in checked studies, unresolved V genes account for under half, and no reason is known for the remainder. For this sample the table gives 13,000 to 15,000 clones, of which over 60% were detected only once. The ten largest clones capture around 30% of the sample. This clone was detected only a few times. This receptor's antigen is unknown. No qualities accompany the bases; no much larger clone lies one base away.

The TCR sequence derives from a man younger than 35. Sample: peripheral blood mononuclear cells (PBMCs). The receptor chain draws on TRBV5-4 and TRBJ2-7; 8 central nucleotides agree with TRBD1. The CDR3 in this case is CASSLAPRTGSYEQYF. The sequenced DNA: TGTGCCAGCAGCTTGGCCCCCCGGACAGGGTCCTACGAGCAGTACTTC.